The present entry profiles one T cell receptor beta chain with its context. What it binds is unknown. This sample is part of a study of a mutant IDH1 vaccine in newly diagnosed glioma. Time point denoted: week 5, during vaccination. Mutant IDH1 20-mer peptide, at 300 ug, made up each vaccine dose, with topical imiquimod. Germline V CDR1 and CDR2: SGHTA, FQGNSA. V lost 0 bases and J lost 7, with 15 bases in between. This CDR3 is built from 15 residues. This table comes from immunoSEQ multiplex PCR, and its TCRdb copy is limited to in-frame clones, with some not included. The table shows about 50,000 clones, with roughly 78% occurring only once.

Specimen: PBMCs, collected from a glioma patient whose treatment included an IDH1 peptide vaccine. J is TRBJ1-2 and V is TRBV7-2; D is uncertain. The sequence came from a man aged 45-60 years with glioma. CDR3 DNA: TGTGCCAGCAGCTTAGCGACGGGTGGGCATGCTGGCTACACCTTC. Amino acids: CASSLATGGHAGYTF.